Sequencing of this T cell receptor beta chain was carried out in a study of cytomegalovirus exposure and HLA in healthy donors. Primers: 60 Vbeta forward and 13 Jbeta reverse. Assay used: immunoSEQ multiplex PCR; TCRdb lists only in-frame clones, some missing. The sample contains approximately 67,000 clones, roughly 65% of which appear only once. CDR1 and CDR2 from the germline V gene are SGHNT and YENEEA. The length of the CDR3 is 15 residues. Trimming removed 0 bases at V and 2 bases at J, with 8 bases between. The receptor was isolated from a woman in her twenties or thirties in good health and CMV-seronegative. Source material: PBMCs. The V and J genes are TRBV11-3 and TRBJ2-1, with a weak D call TRBD1 (6 bases). CDR3 DNA: TGTGCCAGCAGCTTAGAACAGGGAGCCTACAATGAGCAGTTCTTC. Amino acids: CASSLEQGAYNEQFF.